This T cell receptor beta chain derives from a study of CD8+ T cells in alopecia areata. Treatment: oral pan-JAK inhibitor, 5-10 mg twice daily. Investigators sorted PBMCs to obtain both CD4+ and CD8+ T cells. cDNA prepared by RNA extraction and subsequent reverse transcription served as the template for sequencing. Using immunoSEQ multiplex PCR, the repertoire was profiled, and TCRdb retains in-frame clones only, with some absent. The sample has around 60,000 clones; roughly 50% are singletons. This clone was observed a few times. The CDR3 length is 15 residues. V lost 6 bases and J 0 bases, leaving 18 bases between the germline ends. Germline V gene data show CDR1 as SQVTM and CDR2 as ANQGSEA.

The sequence derives from a human donor with alopecia areata. The rearrangement joins TRBV29-1 to TRBJ2-7; D perhaps matches TRBD2 (6 bases). The sample was CD8+ T cells sorted from blood, taken at roughly week 36, from a patient treated with tofacitinib. The CDR3 protein is CSVYGTPHSSYEQYF. CDR3 DNA sequence: TGCAGCGTGTACGGGACTCCTCATAGCTCCTACGAGCAGTACTTC.